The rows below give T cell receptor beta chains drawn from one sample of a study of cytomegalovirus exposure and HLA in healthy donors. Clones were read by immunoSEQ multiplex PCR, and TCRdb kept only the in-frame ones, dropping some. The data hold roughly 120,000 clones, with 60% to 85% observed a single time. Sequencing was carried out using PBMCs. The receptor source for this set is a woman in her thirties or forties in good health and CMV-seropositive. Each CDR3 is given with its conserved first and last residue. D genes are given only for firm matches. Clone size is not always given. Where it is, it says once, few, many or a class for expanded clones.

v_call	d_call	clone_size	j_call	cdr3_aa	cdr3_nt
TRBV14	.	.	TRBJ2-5	CASSQAGGRARETQYF	TGTGCCAGCAGCCAAGCAGGGGGGAGAGCTAGAGAGACCCAGTACTTC
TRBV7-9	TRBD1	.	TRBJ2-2	CASSVPGQGAPGELFF	TGTGCCAGCAGCGTTCCGGGACAGGGGGCGCCTGGGGAGCTGTTTTTT
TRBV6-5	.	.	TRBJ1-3	CASSYAGSGNTIYF	TGTGCCAGCAGTTACGCGGGATCTGGAAACACCATATATTTT
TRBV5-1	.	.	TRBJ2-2	CASSFGTSNTGELFF	TGCGCCAGCAGCTTCGGGACATCGAACACCGGGGAGCTGTTTTTT
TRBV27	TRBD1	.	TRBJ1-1	CASSRTGLGNTEAFF	TGTGCCAGCAGTCGGACAGGGCTGGGGAACACTGAAGCTTTCTTT
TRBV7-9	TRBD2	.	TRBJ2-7	CASSFGGASEQYF	TGTGCCAGCAGCTTCGGGGGGGCGAGCGAGCAGTACTTC
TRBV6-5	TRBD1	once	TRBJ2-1	CASSKTGTAYNEQFF	TGTGCCAGCAGCAAAACCGGGACAGCTTACAATGAGCAGTTCTTC
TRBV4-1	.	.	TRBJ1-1	CASSQGPGLGNTEAFF	TGCGCCAGCAGCCAAGGTCCTGGCCTTGGGAACACTGAAGCTTTCTTT
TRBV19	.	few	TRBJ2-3	CASSHPAGQYF	TGTGCCAGTAGTCATCCGGCAGGGCAGTATTTT
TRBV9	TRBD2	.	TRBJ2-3	CASSVGGGGTDTQYF	TGTGCCAGCAGCGTAGGCGGGGGGGGCACAGATACGCAGTATTTT
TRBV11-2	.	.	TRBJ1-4	CASSLLRASYEKLFF	TGTGCCAGCAGCTTACTCAGGGCAAGTTATGAAAAACTGTTTTTT
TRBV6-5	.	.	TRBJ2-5	CASSYSSGYHQETQYF	TGTGCCAGCAGTTACTCCTCGGGTTACCACCAAGAGACCCAGTACTTC
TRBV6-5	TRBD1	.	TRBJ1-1	CASSTRTGAIEAFF	TGTGCCAGCAGTACCAGGACAGGGGCAATTGAAGCTTTCTTT
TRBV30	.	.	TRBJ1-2	CAWSVGRVYGYTF	TGTGCCTGGAGTGTGGGGAGGGTCTATGGCTACACCTTC
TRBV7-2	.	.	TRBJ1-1	CASSLAQGTEAFF	TGTGCCAGCAGCTTAGCCCAGGGAACTGAAGCTTTCTTT
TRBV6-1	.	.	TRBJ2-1	CASSDGKDYNEQFF	TGTGCCAGCAGTGACGGGAAAGACTACAATGAGCAGTTCTTC
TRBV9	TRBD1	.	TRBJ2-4	CASSVVKDRLAKNIQYF	TGTGCCAGCAGCGTAGTGAAGGACAGGCTAGCCAAAAACATTCAGTACTTC
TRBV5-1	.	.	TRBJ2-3	CASSFGTYTDTQYF	TGCGCCAGCAGCTTTGGGACATACACAGATACGCAGTATTTT
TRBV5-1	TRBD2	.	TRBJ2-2	CASSGRSSGSNTGELFF	TGCGCCAGCAGCGGGAGGTCTAGCGGGAGCAACACCGGGGAGCTGTTTTTT
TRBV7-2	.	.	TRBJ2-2	CASSLQPRSVSTGELFF	TGTGCCAGCAGCCTCCAGCCCCGTAGCGTTAGCACCGGGGAGCTGTTTTTT
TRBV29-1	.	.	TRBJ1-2	CSVDRTRTSTNGYTF	TGCAGCGTTGATCGAACCAGGACATCTACCAATGGCTACACCTTC
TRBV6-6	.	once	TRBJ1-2	CASSYSQGTYGYTF	TGTGCCAGCAGTTACAGTCAGGGGACCTATGGCTACACCTTC
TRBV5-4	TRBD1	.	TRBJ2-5	CASSLRDREETQYF	TGTGCCAGCAGCTTAAGGGACAGGGAAGAGACCCAGTACTTC
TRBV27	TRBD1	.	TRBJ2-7	CASSNYRRDSTYEQYF	TGTGCCAGCAGTAACTACCGCCGGGACAGTACCTACGAGCAGTACTTC
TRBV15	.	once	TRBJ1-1	CATSRGQDGDTEAFF	TGTGCCACCAGCAGAGGACAGGATGGGGACACTGAAGCTTTCTTT
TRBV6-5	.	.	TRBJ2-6	CASRTTSVQANVLTF	TGTGCCAGCAGGACGACTAGTGTCCAGGCCAACGTCCTGACTTTC
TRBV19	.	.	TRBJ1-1	CASSIASDTEAFF	TGTGCCAGTAGTATAGCGAGCGACACTGAAGCTTTCTTT
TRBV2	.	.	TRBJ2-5	CASSDWGPQETQYF	TGTGCCAGCAGTGATTGGGGGCCGCAAGAGACCCAGTACTTC
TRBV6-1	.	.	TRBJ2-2	CASSEGAGALYTGELFF	TGTGCCAGCAGTGAAGGGGCAGGGGCGCTGTACACCGGGGAGCTGTTTTTT